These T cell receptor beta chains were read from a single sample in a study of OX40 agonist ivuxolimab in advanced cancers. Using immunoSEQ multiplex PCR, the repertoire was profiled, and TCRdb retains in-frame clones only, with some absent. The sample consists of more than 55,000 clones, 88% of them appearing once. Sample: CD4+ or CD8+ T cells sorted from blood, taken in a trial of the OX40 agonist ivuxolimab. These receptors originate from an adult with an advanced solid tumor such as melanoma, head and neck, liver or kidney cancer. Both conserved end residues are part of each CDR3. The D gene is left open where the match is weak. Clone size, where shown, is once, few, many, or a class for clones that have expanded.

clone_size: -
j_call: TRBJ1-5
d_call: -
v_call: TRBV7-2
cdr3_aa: CASSFSAGARQPQHF
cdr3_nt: TGTGCCAGCAGCTTTAGTGCAGGGGCCAGGCAGCCCCAGCATTTT

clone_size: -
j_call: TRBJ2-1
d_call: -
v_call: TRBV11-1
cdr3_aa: CASSFEHRDWSNEQFF
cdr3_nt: TGTGCCAGCAGCTTTGAACACAGGGATTGGAGCAATGAGCAGTTCTTC

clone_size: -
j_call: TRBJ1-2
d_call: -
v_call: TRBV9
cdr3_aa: CASSVDRQGINYGYTF
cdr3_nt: TGTGCCAGCAGCGTAGACCGCCAGGGGATAAACTATGGCTACACCTTC

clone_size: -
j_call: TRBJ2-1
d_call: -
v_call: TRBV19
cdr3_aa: CASSVGGSYNEQFF
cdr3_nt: TGTGCCAGTAGTGTGGGGGGCTCCTACAATGAGCAGTTCTTC

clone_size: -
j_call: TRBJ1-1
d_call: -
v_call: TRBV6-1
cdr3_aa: CASSVSIMNTEAFF
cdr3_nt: TGTGCCAGCAGTGTCAGCATCATGAACACTGAAGCTTTCTTT

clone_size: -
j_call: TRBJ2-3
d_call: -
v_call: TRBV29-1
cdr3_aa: CSVDRGTDTQYF
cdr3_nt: TGCAGCGTTGACAGGGGCACAGATACGCAGTATTTT

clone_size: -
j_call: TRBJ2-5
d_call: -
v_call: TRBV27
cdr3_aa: CASSLYPYWTQYF
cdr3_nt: TGTGCCAGCAGTTTATATCCCTACTGGACCCAGTACTTC

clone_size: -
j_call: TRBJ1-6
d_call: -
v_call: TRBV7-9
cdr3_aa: CASSLDGAMDSPLHF
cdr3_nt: TGTGCCAGCAGCTTAGACGGAGCCATGGATTCACCCCTCCACTTT

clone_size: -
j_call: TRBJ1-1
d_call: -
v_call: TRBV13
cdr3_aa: CASSLRGPVEAFF
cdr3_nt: TGTGCCAGCAGCTTACGGGGACCCGTTGAAGCTTTCTTT

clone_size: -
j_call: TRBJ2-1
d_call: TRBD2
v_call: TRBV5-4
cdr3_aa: CASSHPSGGINEQFF
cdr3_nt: TGTGCCAGCAGCCATCCTAGCGGGGGGATCAATGAGCAGTTCTTC

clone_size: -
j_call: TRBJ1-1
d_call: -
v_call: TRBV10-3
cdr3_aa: CAISEESGGGTEAFF
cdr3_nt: TGTGCCATCAGCGAAGAGTCGGGTGGGGGAACTGAAGCTTTCTTT

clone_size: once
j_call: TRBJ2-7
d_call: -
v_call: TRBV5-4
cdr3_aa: CASSLSWMSYEQYF
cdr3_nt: TGTGCCAGCAGCTTGTCGTGGATGTCATACGAGCAGTACTTC

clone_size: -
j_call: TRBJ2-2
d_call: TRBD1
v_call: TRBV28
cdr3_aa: CASRPGQGYTGELFF
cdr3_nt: TGTGCCAGCAGACCGGGACAGGGTTACACCGGGGAGCTGTTTTTT

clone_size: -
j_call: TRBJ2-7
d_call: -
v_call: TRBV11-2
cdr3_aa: CASSTLDSHYEQYF
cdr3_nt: TGTGCCAGCAGCACCCTGGACAGCCACTACGAGCAGTACTTC

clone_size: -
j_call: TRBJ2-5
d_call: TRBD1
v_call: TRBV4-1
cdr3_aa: CASRSGQGQETQYF
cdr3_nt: TGCGCCAGCAGATCGGGACAGGGGCAAGAGACCCAGTACTTC

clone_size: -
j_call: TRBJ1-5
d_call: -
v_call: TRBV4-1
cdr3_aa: CASSQDSIYQPQHF
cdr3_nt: TGCGCCAGCAGCCAAGACTCTATATATCAGCCCCAGCATTTT

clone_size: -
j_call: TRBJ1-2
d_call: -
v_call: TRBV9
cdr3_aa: CASSDGNNYGYTF
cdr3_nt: TGTGCCAGCAGTGACGGGAACAACTATGGCTACACCTTC

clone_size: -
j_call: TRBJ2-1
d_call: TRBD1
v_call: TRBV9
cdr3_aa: CASSVGDRKFSYNEQFF
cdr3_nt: TGTGCCAGCAGCGTAGGGGACAGAAAGTTCTCCTACAATGAGCAGTTCTTC

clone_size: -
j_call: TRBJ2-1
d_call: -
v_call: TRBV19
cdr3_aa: CASSIVESYNEQFF
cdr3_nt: TGTGCCAGTAGTATAGTGGAGTCCTACAATGAGCAGTTCTTC

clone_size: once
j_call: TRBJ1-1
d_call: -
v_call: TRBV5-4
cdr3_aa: CASSPGGSPEAFF
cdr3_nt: TGTGCCAGCAGCCCCGGGGGGAGCCCTGAAGCTTTCTTT

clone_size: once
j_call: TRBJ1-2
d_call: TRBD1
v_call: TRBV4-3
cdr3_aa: CASSQGPGQGHYGYTF
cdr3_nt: TGCGCCAGCAGCCAAGGCCCGGGACAGGGGCACTATGGCTACACCTTC

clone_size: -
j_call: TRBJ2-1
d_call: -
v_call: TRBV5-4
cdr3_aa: CASSTEAGWNEQFF
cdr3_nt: TGTGCCAGCAGCACCGAGGCAGGGTGGAATGAGCAGTTCTTC

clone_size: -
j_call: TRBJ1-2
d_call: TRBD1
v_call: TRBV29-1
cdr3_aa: CSVDLQGYNNGYTF
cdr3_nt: TGCAGCGTTGATTTACAGGGGTATAATAATGGCTACACCTTC

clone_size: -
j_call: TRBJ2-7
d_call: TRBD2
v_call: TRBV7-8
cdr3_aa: CASSVGTSGTYEQYF
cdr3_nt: TGTGCCAGCAGCGTCGGGACTAGCGGAACCTACGAGCAGTACTTC

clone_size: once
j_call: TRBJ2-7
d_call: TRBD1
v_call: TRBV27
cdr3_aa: CASSSTGPSYEQYF
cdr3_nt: TGTGCCAGCAGTTCGACAGGGCCAAGCTACGAGCAGTACTTC

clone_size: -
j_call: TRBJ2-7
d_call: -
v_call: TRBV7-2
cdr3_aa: CASSSRGYEQYF
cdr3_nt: TGTGCCAGCAGCTCCAGGGGATACGAGCAGTACTTC

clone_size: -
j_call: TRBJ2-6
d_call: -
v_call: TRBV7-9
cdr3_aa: CASSLLGGANVLTF
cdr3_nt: TGTGCCAGCAGCTTATTGGGAGGGGCCAACGTCCTGACTTTC

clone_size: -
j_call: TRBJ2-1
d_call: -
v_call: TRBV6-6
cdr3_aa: CASSYSDPAVYNEQFF
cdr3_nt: TGTGCCAGCAGTTACTCCGACCCGGCCGTTTACAATGAGCAGTTCTTC

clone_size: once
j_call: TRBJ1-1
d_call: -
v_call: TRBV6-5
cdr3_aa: CASSYSQGTEAFF
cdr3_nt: TGTGCCAGCAGTTACTCTCAGGGCACTGAAGCTTTCTTT

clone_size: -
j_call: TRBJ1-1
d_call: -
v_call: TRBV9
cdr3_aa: CASSYRQNTEAFF
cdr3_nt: TGTGCCAGCAGCTATCGACAGAACACTGAAGCTTTCTTT

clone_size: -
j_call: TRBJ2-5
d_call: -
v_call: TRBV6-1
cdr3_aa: CASMQSQETQYF
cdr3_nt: TGTGCCAGCATGCAGAGCCAAGAGACCCAGTACTTC

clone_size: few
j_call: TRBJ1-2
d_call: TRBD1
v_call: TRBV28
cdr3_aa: CASSPPVGTGGFNYGYTF
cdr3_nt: TGTGCCAGCAGTCCCCCGGTGGGGACAGGGGGCTTTAACTATGGCTACACCTTC

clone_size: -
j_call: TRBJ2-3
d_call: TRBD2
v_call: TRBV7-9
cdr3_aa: CASSPPIAGPPTDTQYF
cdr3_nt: TGTGCCAGCAGCCCACCCATAGCGGGGCCCCCCACAGATACGCAGTATTTT

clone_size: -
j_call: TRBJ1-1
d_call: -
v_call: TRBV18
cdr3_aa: CASSPVPVMNTEAFF
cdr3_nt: TGTGCCAGCTCACCGGTGCCCGTTATGAACACTGAAGCTTTCTTT

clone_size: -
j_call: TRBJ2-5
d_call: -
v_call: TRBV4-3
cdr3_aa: CASSQRVTKETQYF
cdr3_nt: TGCGCCAGCAGCCAAAGGGTGACTAAGGAGACCCAGTACTTC

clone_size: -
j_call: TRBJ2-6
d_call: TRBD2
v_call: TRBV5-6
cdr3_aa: CASSLGGYGANVLTF
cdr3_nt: TGTGCCAGCAGCCTCGGGGGGTACGGGGCCAACGTCCTGACTTTC

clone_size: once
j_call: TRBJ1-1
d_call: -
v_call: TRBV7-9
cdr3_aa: CASSSEWAEVTEAFF
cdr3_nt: TGTGCCAGCAGCTCAGAATGGGCGGAAGTCACTGAAGCTTTCTTT

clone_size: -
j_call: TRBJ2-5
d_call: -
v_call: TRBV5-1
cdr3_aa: CASSLAPRQAYQETQYF
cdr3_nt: TGCGCCAGCAGCTTGGCCCCCCGACAGGCCTACCAAGAGACCCAGTACTTC

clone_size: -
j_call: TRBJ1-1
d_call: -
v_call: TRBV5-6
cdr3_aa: CASSFPGLGRTEAFF
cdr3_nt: TGTGCCAGCAGCTTCCCGGGGCTAGGTAGAACTGAAGCTTTCTTT

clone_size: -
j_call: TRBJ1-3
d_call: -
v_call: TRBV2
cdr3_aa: CASSTTRDLSGNTIYF
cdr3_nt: TGTGCCAGCAGTACCACCCGGGACCTCTCTGGAAACACCATATATTTT

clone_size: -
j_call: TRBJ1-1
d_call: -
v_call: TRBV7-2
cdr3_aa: CASSFTVNTEAFF
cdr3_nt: TGTGCCAGCAGCTTCACTGTGAACACTGAAGCTTTCTTT

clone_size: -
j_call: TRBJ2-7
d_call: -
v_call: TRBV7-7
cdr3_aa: CASSEGGGYEQYF
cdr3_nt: TGTGCCAGCAGCGAAGGAGGGGGATACGAGCAGTACTTC

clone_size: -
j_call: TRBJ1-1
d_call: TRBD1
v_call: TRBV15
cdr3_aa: CATSSRQGANTEAFF
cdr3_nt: TGTGCCACCAGCAGCAGACAGGGGGCCAACACTGAAGCTTTCTTT

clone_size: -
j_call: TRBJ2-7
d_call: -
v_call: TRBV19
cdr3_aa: CASISSGREQYF
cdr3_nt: TGTGCCAGTATAAGTTCGGGCCGGGAGCAGTACTTC

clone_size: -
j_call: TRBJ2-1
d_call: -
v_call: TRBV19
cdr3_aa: CASSITPPGLNEQFF
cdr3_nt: TGTGCCAGTAGTATAACTCCTCCGGGTTTGAATGAGCAGTTCTTC

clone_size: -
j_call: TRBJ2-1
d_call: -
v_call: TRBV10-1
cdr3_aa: CASRSTGTANNEQFF
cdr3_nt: TGCGCCAGCAGGTCCACCGGGACTGCTAACAATGAGCAGTTCTTC

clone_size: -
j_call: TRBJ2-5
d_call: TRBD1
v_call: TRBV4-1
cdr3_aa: CASGDRQETQYF
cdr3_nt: TGCGCCAGCGGGGACAGGCAAGAGACCCAGTACTTC

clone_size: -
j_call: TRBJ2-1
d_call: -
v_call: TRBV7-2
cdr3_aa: CASSPSLGGGSSYNEQFF
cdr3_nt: TGTGCCAGCAGCCCTTCCCTTGGGGGCGGGAGCTCCTACAATGAGCAGTTCTTC

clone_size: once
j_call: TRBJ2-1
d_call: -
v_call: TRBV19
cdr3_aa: CASSIGSSYNEQFF
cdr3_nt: TGTGCCAGTAGTATAGGTAGCTCCTACAATGAGCAGTTCTTC

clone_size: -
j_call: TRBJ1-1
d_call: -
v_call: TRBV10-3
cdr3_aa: CAISLMAGEAGEAFF
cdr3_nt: TGTGCCATCAGCCTGATGGCAGGGGAGGCGGGGGAAGCTTTCTTT

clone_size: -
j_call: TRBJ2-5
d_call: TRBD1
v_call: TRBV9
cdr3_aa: CASSARTGLGETQYF
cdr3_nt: TGTGCCAGCAGCGCCCGGACAGGGCTAGGGGAGACCCAGTACTTC

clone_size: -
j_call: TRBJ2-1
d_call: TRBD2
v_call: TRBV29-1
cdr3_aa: CSVPSLGLADEQFF
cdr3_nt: TGCAGCGTCCCCTCCCTGGGACTAGCCGATGAGCAGTTCTTC

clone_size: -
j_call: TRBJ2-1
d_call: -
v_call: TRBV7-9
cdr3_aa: CASSPARNEQFF
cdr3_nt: TGTGCCAGCAGCCCCGCTAGAAATGAGCAGTTCTTC